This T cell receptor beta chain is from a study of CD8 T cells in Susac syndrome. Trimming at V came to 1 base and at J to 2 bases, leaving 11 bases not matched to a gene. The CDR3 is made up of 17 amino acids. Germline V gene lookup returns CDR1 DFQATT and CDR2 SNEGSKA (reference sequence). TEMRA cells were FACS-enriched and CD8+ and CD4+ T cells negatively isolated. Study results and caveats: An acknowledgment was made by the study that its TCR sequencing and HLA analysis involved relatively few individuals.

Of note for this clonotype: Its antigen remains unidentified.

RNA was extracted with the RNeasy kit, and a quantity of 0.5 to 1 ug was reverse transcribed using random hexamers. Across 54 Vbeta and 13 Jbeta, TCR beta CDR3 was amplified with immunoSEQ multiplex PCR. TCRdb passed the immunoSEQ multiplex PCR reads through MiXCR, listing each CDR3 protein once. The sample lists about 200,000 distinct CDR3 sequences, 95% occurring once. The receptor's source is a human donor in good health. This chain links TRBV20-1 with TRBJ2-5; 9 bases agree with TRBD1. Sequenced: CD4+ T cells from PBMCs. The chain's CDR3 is CSARVLTGGFGQETQYF. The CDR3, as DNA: TGCAGTGCTAGAGTCCTAACAGGGGGCTTCGGTCAAGAGACCCAGTACTTC.